These T cell receptor beta chains were read from a single sample in a study of T cell responses to AZD1222 COVID-19 vaccine. Generated by immunoSEQ multiplex PCR, the TCRdb table keeps only in-frame clones and is missing some. The sample yields 95,000 to 150,000 clones, roughly 84% seen once. The sample in question was peripheral blood, obtained on day 0 of AZD1222 vaccination. All receptors derive from an adult in good health. Both conserved end residues are part of each CDR3.

v_gene	j_gene	CDR3aa
TRBV30	TRBJ2-7	CAWSWKDSRGSHEQYF
TRBV9	TRBJ1-1	CASSRRGPDTEAFF
TRBV7-2	TRBJ2-4	CAVGQAAQANIQYF
TRBV28	TRBJ1-4	CASSLLNSNEKLFF
TRBV5-6	TRBJ1-2	CASSLGLDRGHGYTF
TRBV7-2	TRBJ2-3	CASSLPRGGAEWSTDTQYF
TRBV5-1	TRBJ2-2	CASSPGANTGELFF
TRBV10-3	TRBJ2-5	CAISEDGGTQYF
TRBV29-1	TRBJ2-1	CSVTGGDRGYNEQFF
TRBV6-5	TRBJ2-7	CASSYRGPYEQYF
TRBV6-5	TRBJ2-6	CASSYSMGAGANVLTF
TRBV4-1	TRBJ1-2	CASSHGIDRTVYGYTF
TRBV2	TRBJ1-1	CAGQASNTEAFF
TRBV28	TRBJ2-1	CASRPGLRFGNEQFF
TRBV6-5	TRBJ2-7	CASRTTSGVPYEQYF
TRBV27	TRBJ1-1	CASSLIGLTEAFF
TRBV10-2	TRBJ1-2	CASSDGVGRGGNYGYTF
TRBV4-2	TRBJ1-4	CASSHLAPLGEKLFF
TRBV11-1	TRBJ2-7	CASRATGVSYEQYF
TRBV6-5	TRBJ2-4	CASRVARDRGDIQYF
TRBV19	TRBJ2-7	CASSQTQGYEQYF
TRBV28	TRBJ1-1	CASSFLGLNTEAFF
TRBV11-2	TRBJ2-7	CASSFAGGQYEQYF
TRBV4-1	TRBJ2-3	CASSQDALGSGYTDTQYF
TRBV7-2	TRBJ2-7	CASSLALRGEQYF
TRBV5-6	TRBJ2-7	CASSSEASGIYEQYF
TRBV7-2	TRBJ1-2	CASSPGTAGVIVSDGYTF
TRBV4-3	TRBJ1-2	CASSQARGAYYGYTF
TRBV4-3	TRBJ1-1	CASSQGGTGFTEAFF
TRBV28	TRBJ2-1	CASSPRLGLAYHNEQFF
TRBV27	TRBJ2-7	CASSLKRTGPYEQYF
TRBV10-3	TRBJ1-4	CAISDKGGEKLFF
TRBV7-2	TRBJ2-3	CASSPDYLSTDTQYF
TRBV2	TRBJ1-2	CASKGLRGVYGYTF
TRBV30	TRBJ2-1	CAWNFDGLAGVNEQFF
TRBV4-2	TRBJ2-7	CASSQEGWREQYF
TRBV2	TRBJ1-1	CASGGGVGAFF
TRBV5-1	TRBJ2-1	CASSLGHNYNEQFF
TRBV3-1/TRBV3-2	TRBJ2-3	CASSQGPLWGTDTQYF
TRBV4-1	TRBJ1-1	CASSQVSERNTEAFF
TRBV10-3	TRBJ2-7	CAIRGGQGTHEQYF
TRBV5-1	TRBJ1-1	CASSWEGDRGTEAFF
TRBV28	TRBJ2-7	CASSFLAGEQYF
TRBV16	TRBJ1-4	CASSQPGDPEKLFF
TRBV7-2	TRBJ2-1	CASSSAVAGRYNEQFF
TRBV7-9	TRBJ1-1	CASSWGTGTEAFF